This T cell receptor (beta chain) was captured in a study of blood T cells in healthy people across ages. The authors ran a second PCR of about 6 to 12 cycles using a sample-barcoded 5' primer and a J-beta primer mix. MiXCR, run by TCRdb on the 5' RACE reads, gives a single entry per CDR3 protein. The repertoire consists of approximately 700,000 distinct CDR3 sequences, with 32% occurring once and the leading ten covering roughly 14%. Study-level points and caveats: Across the age range, TCR beta diversity per million T cells fell in a roughly linear way. Leaving the PBMCs unsorted stopped any conclusive comparison of naive versus antigen-experienced cells. There were more naive CD4+ cells and higher diversity in long-lived donors than in aged donors. The authors considered diversity estimates from one million T cells to be underestimates.

This clonotype was detected many times. Its antigen is as yet unknown. Germline V gene lookup returns CDR1 DFQATT and CDR2 SNEGSKA (reference sequence). Trimming removed 0 bases from V and 3 bases from J; junction bases left unmatched: 7. The CDR3 is 16 amino acids. The chain links TRBV20-1 to TRBJ2-1; 8 bases are shared with TRBD2. This receptor was taken from a woman of 80 years or more in good health. The sequenced sample was blood. In DNA form, the CDR3 reads TGCAGTGCTAGAGACATGCCTAGCGGGCGCTACAATGAGCAGTTCTTC. Translating it yields CSARDMPSGRYNEQFF.